This note documents a single TCR beta chain sequence. Its antigen is currently unknown. This record belongs to a study of circulating and synovial CD4+ cells in juvenile arthritis. General study points: CPL versus bulk CD4 samples: T cell genome counts differed by at least an order of magnitude. These blood cells shared more CDR3 sequences with synovium than bulk blood. Overlap with synovium rose as more T cells were sequenced.

TCRdb's table, derived via immunoSEQ multiplex PCR, lists solely in-frame clones and lacks some. The sample gives fewer than 40,000 clones, around 95% of which show up once; 2.9% is in the top ten. V lost 3 bases to trimming and J lost 3 bases, with 9 bases between them. Germline assignment: CDR1 LNHNV and CDR2 YYDKDF (reference sequence). The CDR3 runs to 13 residues. The chain employs TRBV15 and TRBJ2-7, with D uncertain. The receptor was derived from a human donor with juvenile idiopathic arthritis. The material sequenced was CD4+ T cells from blood. The CDR3 nucleotides are TGTGCCACCAGCAGCGGAGTGGGCTACGAGCAGTACTTC. It codes for CATSSGVGYEQYF.